The clone carrying this TCR beta chain was observed at least ten times. The data stem from a study of cytotoxic CD8 clonotypes in ibrutinib-treated CLL. On the study more broadly: The patients, roughly ten relapsed/refractory and fewer than 16 treatment-naive, included fewer than 18 who were IGHV unmutated.

Sequencing was designed to attain a depth spanning 1 in 200,000 to 1 in 1 million T cells. Profiling relied on immunoSEQ multiplex PCR, and the TCRdb table lists in-frame clones only, not all of them. Counted here are about 200,000 clones, roughly 65% occurring once; the ten biggest clones make up approximately 6%. Between the trimmed V and J ends, which lost 5 bases and 2 bases, there was a span of 9 bases. CDR1 and CDR2 (germline): SGHTA, FQGTGA. This CDR3 region has 13 residues. The rearrangement links TRBV7-3 to TRBJ1-2; D possibly corresponds to TRBD1 (5 bases). The sequencing used PBMCs, collected after 12 months of ibrutinib treatment. The receptor was derived from a human donor with chronic lymphocytic leukemia. CDR3 sequence (DNA): TGTGCCAGCAGCAACAGGACGAACTATGGCTACACCTTC. It encodes CASSNRTNYGYTF.